These 31 T cell receptor beta chains came from one sample sequenced in a study of cytomegalovirus exposure and HLA in healthy donors. A multiplex PCR was run with 60 Vbeta primers and 13 Jbeta primers. Only in-frame clones appear in the TCRdb table, and some are missing; sequencing was by immunoSEQ multiplex PCR. The sample holds 130,000 or so clones, less than 75% seen once. Sample: PBMCs. The receptors originated from a woman aged 35 to 49 in good health and CMV-seropositive.

This chain connects TRBV7-9 to TRBJ2-1; maybe TRBD1 (5 bases). The CDR3 contains 18 residues. V was trimmed by 2 bases and J by 9 bases, leaving 26 bases between them. Germline values: CDR1 SEHNR, CDR2 FQNEAQ (reference sequence). This chain's CDR3 is CASSLTSHLKTQRGEQFF. The CDR3 bases are TGTGCCAGCAGCTTAACCTCGCATTTGAAGACTCAAAGGGGTGAGCAGTTCTTC.

The gene calls are TRBV9 and TRBJ2-3; no reliable D call. Trimming took 3 bases from V and 11 from J, leaving 19 bases between them. CDR1 SGDLS and CDR2 YYNGEE come from the germline V gene. The CDR3 covers 14 residues. The CDR3 region has the DNA TGTGCCAGCAGCGGACCCTACGCAGGCGATGGGCAGTATTTT. It codes for CASSGPYAGDGQYF.

The chain links TRBV30 to TRBJ2-5; D unresolved. V shed 0 bases and J shed 5 bases, with 16 bases lying between them. This CDR3 region has 15 residues. CDR1 GTSNPN and CDR2 SVGIG come from the germline V gene (reference sequence). The CDR3 spells CAWSVEGRRGETQYF. CDR3 in DNA: TGTGCCTGGAGTGTAGAAGGTAGGCGCGGCGAGACCCAGTACTTC.

The chain is built from TRBV14 and TRBJ2-7; TRBD2 aligns across 9 bases. The V gene end was trimmed by 4 bases and the J gene end by 5 bases; junction bases not matched to a gene: 12. Germline CDR1 and CDR2: SGHDN and FVKESK. The length of the CDR3 is 16 residues. CDR3 DNA sequence: TGTGCCAGCAGCCCTTCTAGCGGGGTCGCGGAGGACGAGCAGTACTTC. Translated, it gives CASSPSSGVAEDEQYF.

V usage is TRBV2 and J usage is TRBJ2-5; 7 bases map to TRBD1. Trimming cost V 5 bases and J 2 bases; bases outside gene matches: 5. The CDR3 has 14 residues. Germline assignment: CDR1 SNHLY and CDR2 FYNNEI. For the CDR3, the DNA is TGTGCCAGCAGTAAACAGGGGAAGCAAGAGACCCAGTACTTC. Protein: CASSKQGKQETQYF.

J is TRBJ1-1 and V is TRBV5-1; 8 nucleotides agree with TRBD1. J lost 3 bases, V lost 4 bases, and 8 bases had no gene match. The CDR3 totals 15 residues. Germline lookup yields CDR1 SGHRS and CDR2 YFSETQ. The CDR3 DNA follows: TGCGCCAGCAGCGCCCCGACAGGGGTTCACACTGAAGCTTTCTTT. This gives the protein CASSAPTGVHTEAFF.

CDR3 sequence reads: CASSQSLGGTGGFYGYTF. The DNA of the CDR3 is TGCGCCAGCAGCCAATCCCTCGGGGGGACAGGGGGTTTTTATGGCTACACCTTC. The chain uses TRBV4-1 and TRBJ1-2, with TRBD1 matching over 11 bases. This CDR3 spans 18 amino acids. V dropped 2 bases and J dropped 5; count of bases not matched to a gene: 13. Germline V CDR1 and CDR2: MGHRA, YSYEKL.

This clone appeared a few times. The rearrangement uses TRBV5-6 and TRBJ1-3; D perhaps matches TRBD1 (6 bases). This CDR3 comprises 15 residues. Per germline, CDR1 SGHDT and CDR2 YYEEEE. Trimming stripped 5 bases from V and 0 bases from J, with 12 bases between. The CDR3 sequence: CASSRDKSSGNTIYF. DNA of the CDR3: TGTGCCAGCAGTCGGGACAAATCCTCTGGAAACACCATATATTTT.

The rearrangement links TRBV11-1 to TRBJ2-7; 8 positions match TRBD1. The CDR3 runs 16 residues. With V trimmed by 5 bases and J by 7 bases, 16 bases remained unmatched. Germline CDR1 and CDR2: SGHAT and FQDESV (reference sequence). The CDR3 DNA follows: TGTGCCAGCAGCCCACCATCGGGACAGGCCCTGGGGGAGCAGTACTTC. Translating it yields CASSPPSGQALGEQYF.

J is TRBJ2-7 and V is TRBV9, with 16 nucleotides matching TRBD2. The germline V gene has CDR1 SGDLS and CDR2 YYNGEE. This CDR3 is built from 17 residues. V dropped 3 bases and J dropped 7; count of bases not matched to a gene: 10. This CDR3 is CASSAQGLAGGPREQYF. The CDR3 DNA is TGTGCCAGCAGCGCCCAGGGACTAGCGGGGGGGCCTAGAGAGCAGTACTTC.

J is TRBJ2-7 and V is TRBV28; 8 nucleotides match TRBD1. In germline, CDR1 is MDHEN, CDR2 SYDVKM. This CDR3 is 17 amino acids long. Trimming removed 7 bases from V and 3 bases from J; junction bases left unmatched: 17. CDR3 sequence (DNA): TGTGCCAGCAAAACTGTGGGACCCGGACAGGGTCTCTACGAGCAGTACTTC. This codes for CASKTVGPGQGLYEQYF.

This clone occurred once. CDR3 loop: CASSPPTGTYGYTF. In DNA form, the CDR3 reads TGTGCCAGCTCACCTCCTACAGGGACGTATGGCTACACCTTC. The chain uses TRBV18 and TRBJ1-2, with D possibly being TRBD1 (6 bases). V lost 3 bases, J lost 5 bases, and 13 bases lay in between. Germline CDR1 is KGHSH and CDR2 is LQKENI. The CDR3 covers 14 residues.

This clone appeared a few times. The chain employs TRBV19 and TRBJ1-5; 9 bases align to TRBD1. V lost 3 bases, J lost 1 base, and 7 bases stayed unmatched. The CDR3 length is 17 residues. Germline loops: CDR1 LNHDA, CDR2 SQIVND (reference sequence). The chain's CDR3 is CASSIGTGKGSNQPQHF. As DNA, the CDR3 is TGTGCCAGTAGTATCGGGACAGGGAAAGGCAGCAATCAGCCCCAGCATTTT.

The chain has TRBV10-3 and TRBJ1-1, with TRBD1 matching over 7 bases. Trimming took 6 bases from V and 1 from J; bases not matched to a gene: 5. The CDR3 runs to 14 residues. Germline V CDR1 and CDR2: ENHRY, SYGVKD. The CDR3 DNA reads as TGTGCCATCAGCAGACAGGGAGAGAACACTGAAGCTTTCTTT. As protein: CAISRQGENTEAFF.

This chain uses TRBV5-1 with TRBJ2-7; D is uncertain. The CDR3 spans 14 residues. Germline CDR1 SGHRS, CDR2 YFSETQ. V lost 5 bases and J 4 bases, leaving 16 bases between the germline ends. Here the CDR3 reads CASRANYGQYEQYF. CDR3 bases: TGCGCCAGCAGGGCAAACTACGGCCAGTACGAGCAGTACTTC.

The chain links TRBV21-1 to TRBJ1-1. TRBV21-1 is termed a pseudogene. This CDR3 has 17 amino acids. CDR3 DNA: TGTGCCAGCAGCAAAGTAAGCGTCGCAAGCTTGAGACCTGAAGCTTTCTTT. Its translation is CASSKVSVASLRPEAFF.

This clone showed up just a few times. CDR3 loop: CASSMGTGLNTEAFF. The CDR3 nucleotides are TGTGCCAGTAGTATGGGGACAGGCCTGAACACTGAAGCTTTCTTT. The V and J genes are TRBV19 and TRBJ1-1, with 8 bases that match TRBD1. With V trimmed by 3 bases and J by 0 bases, 3 bases remained unmatched. The length of the CDR3 is 15 residues. CDR1 is LNHDA, CDR2 SQIVND, per germline (reference sequence).

This rearrangement joins TRBV5-1 to TRBJ2-4, with D possibly matching TRBD1 (6 bases). The CDR3 covers 16 residues. The V end was cut by 1 base, the J end by 8 bases, with 19 bases between. Germline loops: CDR1 SGHRS, CDR2 YFSETQ. CDR3 nucleotide sequence: TGCGCCAGCAGCTTGATCTCCAGGGGTCGGGATGACATTCAGTACTTC. Protein product: CASSLISRGRDDIQYF.

In this sample, this clone turned up once. The chain carries TRBV5-1 and TRBJ1-2, with D perhaps matching TRBD1 (5 bases). The CDR3 totals 15 residues. V was pared by 4 bases and J by 6 bases, with 19 bases between. Per the germline V gene, CDR1 is SGHRS and CDR2 is YFSETQ. The CDR3 DNA reads as TGCGCCAGCAGCCGTGTCGGGAGGGGTTCACATGGCTACACCTTC. It codes for CASSRVGRGSHGYTF.

The chain joins TRBV28 to TRBJ2-2, with D perhaps TRBD2 (5 bases). The CDR3 loop spans 16 amino acids. Per the germline V gene, CDR1 is MDHEN and CDR2 is SYDVKM. The ends were cut back, 2 bases at V and 2 bases at J, with 12 bases in the middle. The CDR3 loop reads CASSLREMTNTGELFF. DNA for the CDR3: TGTGCCAGCAGTTTACGGGAAATGACTAACACCGGGGAGCTGTTTTTT.

The chain employs TRBV7-6 and TRBJ2-5; 8 nucleotides agree with TRBD1. This CDR3 comprises 17 residues. CDR1 and CDR2 (germline): SGHVS, FNYEAQ. Germline trimming cut 5 bases from V and 1 base from J; bases unmatched to any gene: 12. The CDR3 region has the DNA TGTGCCAGCAGCCTTGGGACCGGACAGGGCCCCCAAGAGACCCAGTACTTC. It encodes CASSLGTGQGPQETQYF.

The chain has TRBV15 and TRBJ2-1; D possibly corresponds to TRBD2 (5 bases). Trimming took 0 bases from V and 8 from J, leaving 8 bases between them. The CDR3 extends over 13 amino acids. CDR1 is LNHNV, CDR2 YYDKDF, per germline (reference sequence). CDR3 sequence: CATSRDGGDEQFF. The CDR3 bases are TGTGCCACCAGCAGAGATGGAGGTGATGAGCAGTTCTTC.

The genes are TRBV10-3 and TRBJ1-1, with 7 bases identical to TRBD1. This CDR3 comprises 15 residues. V shed 4 bases, J shed 1 base, and the junction held 6 bases outside the gene matches. CDR1 and CDR2 (germline): ENHRY, SYGVKD. This chain's CDR3 is CAISVLQGKNTEAFF. CDR3 coding DNA: TGTGCCATCAGTGTCTTACAGGGGAAGAACACTGAAGCTTTCTTT.

This rearrangement joins TRBV30 to TRBJ1-1; no clear D gene. The CDR3 is 12 residues long. Trimming removed 2 bases at V and 11 bases at J, with 15 bases between. Per the germline V gene, CDR1 is GTSNPN and CDR2 is SVGIG (reference sequence). The CDR3 region has the DNA TGTGCCTGGAGTTCAGAGAACCGGCGGGCTTTCTTT. Translated, it gives CAWSSENRRAFF.

The chain couples TRBV5-8 to TRBJ1-3; 9 bases agree with TRBD1. Per germline, CDR1 SGHTS and CDR2 YDEGEE. This CDR3 is built from 15 residues. Losses at the gene ends were 5 bases for V and 0 bases for J; bases not matched to a gene: 3. CDR3 in DNA: TGTGCCAGCAGGGACAGGGGAAGCTCTGGAAACACCATATATTTT. Translated: CASRDRGSSGNTIYF.

V gene TRBV6-5 combines with J gene TRBJ1-1; 7 positions match TRBD1. CDR3 length: 15 residues. The V segment lost 6 bases and the J segment 0 bases; nucleotides outside the gene matches: 7. Germline CDR1 reads MNHEY; CDR2 reads SVGAGI. The CDR3 here is CASRRDRRVNTEAFF. Written as DNA, the CDR3 is TGTGCCAGCAGACGGGACAGAAGAGTGAACACTGAAGCTTTCTTT.

This sequence joins TRBV30 and TRBJ1-1; the D is unclear. Germline CDR1 and CDR2: GTSNPN and SVGIG (reference sequence). V lost 6 bases and J lost 0, with 11 bases in between. CDR3 length equals 13 residues. The CDR3 here is CACEPGLNTEAFF. DNA of the CDR3: TGTGCCTGCGAGCCGGGTTTGAACACTGAAGCTTTCTTT.

The chain employs TRBV15 and TRBJ1-1, with 7 positions matching TRBD1. The CDR3 consists of 15 residues. Germline CDR1 LNHNV, CDR2 YYDKDF (reference sequence). J gave up 5 bases and V 3 bases, and 9 bases lay outside the gene matches. This CDR3 reads CATSSESGGWTEAFF. CDR3 sequence (DNA): TGTGCCACCAGCAGCGAGTCAGGGGGTTGGACTGAAGCTTTCTTT.

In this sample, this clone turned up once. It is likely a read error, because the conserved phenylalanine at the end of the CDR3 is missing. The limits of the CDR3 on the DNA are not certain, so only TCRdb's listed CDR3 is given. This sequence joins TRBV2 and TRBJ2-7; the D call TRBD2 from the table was never checked on the DNA. Ends included, the CDR3 has 8 residues. In germline, CDR1 is SNHLY, CDR2 FYNNEI. The CDR3 sequence is CASSGRRL.

V is TRBV4-1 and J is TRBJ1-1, with D tentatively TRBD1 (6 bases). Germline loops: CDR1 MGHRA, CDR2 YSYEKL. The length of the CDR3 is 16 residues. The V gene lost 0 bases and the J gene lost 1 base, with 12 bases spanning the gap. The CDR3 nucleotides read TGCGCCAGCAGCCAAGACGCGGCACAGGGGAACACTGAAGCTTTCTTT. This encodes CASSQDAAQGNTEAFF.

The table lists this clone with a few counts. V gene TRBV7-2 combines with J gene TRBJ1-4, with a tentative D call TRBD1 (5 bases). This CDR3 spans 16 amino acids. Germline CDR1 is SGHTA and CDR2 is FQGNSA. V dropped 1 base and J dropped 6 bases, with 15 bases sitting between them. CDR3 sequence reads: CASSLVARSGHEKLFF. The CDR3 DNA is TGTGCCAGCAGCTTAGTCGCGCGCTCAGGGCATGAAAAACTGTTTTTT.